This T cell receptor (beta chain) was retrieved from a study of control samples from healthy donors and cancer patients. Trimming shortened V by 5 bases and J by 2 bases, and 16 bases separated the two germline ends. The CDR3 totals 15 residues. CDR1 and CDR2 (germline): SGHTA, FQGNSA. Produced via immunoSEQ multiplex PCR; TCRdb's table is partial and in-frame only. The sample consists of about 160,000 clones, about 87% of them appearing once. By share, this clone counts as medium-sized. The TCR was taken from a man aged 25 to 45 in good health. This chain joins TRBV7-2 and TRBJ2-7; D may be TRBD1 or TRBD2 (5 bases each). Input material: blood. CDR3 residues: CASSHMGEPPYEQYF. CDR3 DNA: TGTGCCAGCAGCCACATGGGGGAACCCCCCTACGAGCAGTACTTC.